This TCR beta chain was captured in a study of blood T cell repertoires in COVID-19 (TCRdb year 2020). In the study overall: Samples from collaborators originated in the United States, Italy and Spain and spanned both the acute and convalescent phases of COVID-19. The material from the prospective study consisted of cDNA or gDNA derived from T cells, B-cell-depleted T cells, or PBMCs. The dataset comprised deeply sampled blood TCRbeta repertoires from subjects exposed to, actively infected with, or recovered from COVID-19. The repertoires were released in a freely available public database intended as a resource for research on the immune response to SARS-CoV-2. The samples were drawn from two sources: the first 160 participants of the ongoing ImmuneRACE study, and 950 to 1,500 subjects contributed by 6 global collaborators. Sample metadata almost always included a de-identified subject ID, COVID-19 status, age in years and sex. Where available, HLA class I and class II types were obtained from metadata supplied by the sample provider rather than from assay-based typing.

The immunoSEQ Assay, a bias-controlled multiplex PCR, was used to amplify TCRbeta CDR3 regions from genomic DNA. The paper's data handling went like this. The number of nucleated cells in each sample was estimated from the amplification of reference gene primers within the assay. To quantify the absolute abundance of each unique TCRbeta CDR3 rearrangement, sequence reads were collapsed and filtered. Productive Simpson clonality was computed per sample as the square root of Simpson's diversity index over productive rearrangements. What TCRdb holds here is the immuneACCESS table cut down to in-frame rearrangements. Part of the clones is not present; checked against another copy, under half of the missing clones reflect an unresolved V gene, and the others are unexplained. That table furnishes V, J and clone size, whereas the DNA furnished D and trimming. This sample gives roughly 68,000 clones in total; 87% of them show up just once. Of the sample, 5.5% to 8.5% is held by the ten largest clones.

Broad study findings and their caveats: Clinical and demographic metadata were provided uncurated, with the amount varying by source and participant.

Regarding this clone: The clone's antigen remains unknown. No qualities accompany the bases; no much larger clone lies one base away.

Taken from the germline V gene, the CDR1 and CDR2 loops are LGHNA and YSLEER. V has 8 bases trimmed and J has 10 bases trimmed; junction bases matching no gene number 3. The CDR3 measures 12 amino acids from cysteine to phenylalanine. Only CDR3 DNA remains: 36 bases, in frame from the first base. Collaborating institutions collected whole blood in K2EDTA tubes following their own protocols. For TCRbeta analysis, collaborator samples were shipped as frozen whole blood, as isolated PBMCs, or as DNA extracted from either sample type. Sequencing was done on a sample of peripheral blood. The origin of this receptor is a man aged 50-59 years with active COVID-19. The rearrangement combines TRBV4-3 with TRBJ2-1; the junction holds 12 bases that match TRBD2. The CDR3 sequence is CASQGTSGEQFF. In nucleotides, the sequence is TGCGCCAGCCAAGGGACTAGCGGGGAGCAGTTCTTC.